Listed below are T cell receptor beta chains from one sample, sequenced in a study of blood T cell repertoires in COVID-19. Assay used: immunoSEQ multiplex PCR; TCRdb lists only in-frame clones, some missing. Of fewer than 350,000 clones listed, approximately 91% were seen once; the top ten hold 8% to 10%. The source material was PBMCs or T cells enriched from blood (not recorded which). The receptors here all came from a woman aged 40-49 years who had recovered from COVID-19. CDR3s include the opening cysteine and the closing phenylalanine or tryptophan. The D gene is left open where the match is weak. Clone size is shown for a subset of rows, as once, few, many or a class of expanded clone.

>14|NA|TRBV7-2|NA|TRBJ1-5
TGTGCCAGCAGCTTGGCATTTAGCAATCAGCCCCAGCATTTT
CASSLAFSNQPQHF
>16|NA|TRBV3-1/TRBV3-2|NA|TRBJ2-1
TGTGCCAGCAGCCAGTTCAGGGGACTAAACTACAATGAGCAGTTCTTC
CASSQFRGLNYNEQFF
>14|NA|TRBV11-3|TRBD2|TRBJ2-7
TGTGCCAGCACCCCCCGGGGGGGGGACTACGAGCAGTACTTC
CASTPRGGDYEQYF
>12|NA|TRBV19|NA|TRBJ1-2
TGTGCCAGTAGTTGGACAGACTATGGCTACACCTTC
CASSWTDYGYTF
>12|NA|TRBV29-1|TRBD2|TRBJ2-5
TGCAGCGTTAGGGCGGGGGGAGAGACCCAGTACTTC
CSVRAGGETQYF
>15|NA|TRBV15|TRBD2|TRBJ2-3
TGTGCCACCAGCAAATCCGGGACTACATCAGATACGCAGTATTTT
CATSKSGTTSDTQYF
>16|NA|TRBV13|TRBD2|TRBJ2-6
TGTGCCACGATAGGGCGGGAGGGCGCTGGGGCCAACGTCCTGACTTTC
CATIGREGAGANVLTF
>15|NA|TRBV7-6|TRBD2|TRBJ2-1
TGTGCCAGCAGCACTAGCGGGAGTTCCTACAATGAGCAGTTCTTC
CASSTSGSSYNEQFF
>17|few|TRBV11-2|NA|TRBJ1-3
TGTGCCAGCAGCCCTCCCGGGGTCCCCTCATCTGGAAACACCATATATTTT
CASSPPGVPSSGNTIYF
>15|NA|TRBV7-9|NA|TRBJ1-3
TGTGCCAGCAGCTTAGTCGGGGGCTCTGGAAACACCATATATTTT
CASSLVGGSGNTIYF
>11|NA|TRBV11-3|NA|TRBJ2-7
TGTGCCAGCAGCGTCCTAGGCGAGCAGTACTTC
CASSVLGEQYF
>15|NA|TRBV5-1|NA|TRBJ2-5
TGCGCCAGCAGCCCATTTGAGCGGACCCAAGAGACCCAGTACTTC
CASSPFERTQETQYF
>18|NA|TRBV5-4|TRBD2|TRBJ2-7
TGTGCCAGCAGCCTGGGGACTAGCGGATACCTTAGGACCTACGAGCAGTACTTC
CASSLGTSGYLRTYEQYF
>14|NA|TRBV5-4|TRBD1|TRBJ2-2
TGTGCCGTCGGGACAGGGGGCGACACCGGGGAGCTGTTTTTT
CAVGTGGDTGELFF
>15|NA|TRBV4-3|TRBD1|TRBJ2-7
TGCGCCAGCAGCCAAGGGCCGGGACAGACCTACGAGCAGTACTTC
CASSQGPGQTYEQYF
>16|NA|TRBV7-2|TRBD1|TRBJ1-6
TGTGCCAGCAGCCCCCGGACAGGGATCTATAATTCACCCCTCCACTTT
CASSPRTGIYNSPLHF
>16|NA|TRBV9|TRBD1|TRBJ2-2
TGTGCCAGCAGCGTAGATGGGACAGGGGACACCGGGGAGCTGTTTTTT
CASSVDGTGDTGELFF
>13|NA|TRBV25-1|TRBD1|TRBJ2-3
TGTGCCAGCAACACAGGGGGCACAGATACGCAGTATTTT
CASNTGGTDTQYF
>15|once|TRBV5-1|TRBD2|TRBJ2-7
TGCGCCAGCAGCTTTAAACTAGCGGGCCCCTACGAGCAGTACTTC
CASSFKLAGPYEQYF
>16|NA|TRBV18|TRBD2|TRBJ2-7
TGTGCCAGCTCACCGCCTAGCGGGGGGCCATCCTACGAGCAGTACTTC
CASSPPSGGPSYEQYF
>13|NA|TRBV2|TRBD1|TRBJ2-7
TGTGCCAGCAGTGTGGACAGGTCCTACGAGCAGTACTTC
CASSVDRSYEQYF
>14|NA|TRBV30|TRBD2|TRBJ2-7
TGTGCCTACTACATAGCGGGAGGGCCCTACGAGCAGTACTTC
CAYYIAGGPYEQYF
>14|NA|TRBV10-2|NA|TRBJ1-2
TGCGCCAGCAGTGAGTCGACGGGGGTGGACGGCTACACCTTC
CASSESTGVDGYTF